This T cell receptor beta chain was captured in a study of shared clonotypes between healthy human individuals (dated by TCRdb to 2019 to 2021). As for the study more broadly: Two women and a few men aged 18 to 49 years were included in the cohort. For each donor, three plates each were used for CD4 naive and CD4 memory, two plates were used for CD8 naive, and one plate was used for CD8 memory. To estimate repertoire size and how much clonotypes are shared between individuals, the study performed deep sequencing of blood TCR repertoires from five healthy adults. Libraries were prepared and TCR repertoires were sequenced by different laboratories using diverse techniques, in order to increase sequencing depth and limit assay-specific biases. Each donor's leukapheresis produced roughly between about 0.8 and 8.9 billion PBMCs.

What the authors observed across the whole study: Naive subsets generally had larger estimated clonotype richness than memory subsets did. Sampling was restricted to blood, and TCR repertoires in tissues likely differ from the TCR repertoires found in blood. Because the study included a small number of donors, the genetic and exposure-history diversity represented was limited. Clonotypes shared by all four sorted-subset donors showed higher generation probabilities than non-shared clonotypes. When several donors were compared, the shared fraction of clonotypes was around 4.6% for naive CD4, roughly 3.4% for naive CD8, 2.3% for memory CD4, and roughly 0.43% for memory CD8. Rarefaction of sorted-subset datasets indicated incomplete sequencing despite the large sequencing depth. Based on pairwise subsampling, the degree of clonotype sharing among donors was expected to be affected by sequencing depth.

As for this clone: It lacks a known antigen. Per-base quality was not reported, and no clone a single base away is much larger than it.

Donors were healthy HIV-negative adults with no recently reported acute infections or vaccinations. Only Caucasian adults living in Nashville, Tennessee, USA were represented among the donors. CD4+ T cells were enriched by magnetic negative selection; naive cells were then positively selected on CD45RA, and the negative fraction formed the memory subset. After blood collection by leukapheresis, PBMCs were isolated using Ficoll-Histopaque density gradient centrifugation and then cryopreserved in the vapor phase of liquid nitrogen. Analytical flow cytometry was used to check the purity and quantity of every magnetically sorted T cell population. Genomic DNA was isolated from each sorted fraction and quantified by UV absorbance on a Nanodrop 2000c. Relative to germline, V is missing 9 bases and J is missing 2 bases, with 6 bases of the junction outside any gene match. The CDR3 runs 14 amino acids, cysteine and phenylalanine included. Only CDR3 DNA is held: 42 bases, read in frame from base 1. Taken from the germline V gene, the CDR1 and CDR2 loops are SGHNT and YENEEA.

Using the deep immunoSEQ assay, multiplex PCR amplified TCR CDR3 regions from genomic DNA. Genomic DNA extracted from each cell subset was distributed evenly over all wells of several immunoSEQ 96-well plates, and each plate served as one replicate. For sorted subsets, each replicate PCR was loaded with roughly 0.2 ug genomic DNA, equivalent to 30,000 or so T cell genomes. Purified libraries were quantified with a Qubit 3.0 fluorometer, sized on a Bioanalyzer 2100, and re-quantified with the KAPA Library Quantification kit. A separate single-read 150-cycle Illumina NextSeq 550 flow cell was used to sequence each immunoSEQ 96-well plate. Per the authors' processing: Because the immunoSEQ output held only junctional sequences and lacked quality scores, the filtering could not match the filtering applied to full-length reads. Sequences were annotated with PyIR, a Python wrapper for IgBLAST v1.9, and V/J genes and CDR3 were assigned using IMGT germline references. Reads were filtered out if the reads had weak V/J assignments (E-value above 1e-6), no CDR3, stop codons, out-of-frame junctions, or ambiguous translated residues. A V3J clonotype was defined by an identical inferred V gene, J gene, and CDR3 amino acid sequence. The percentage overlap between two repertoires was calculated by dividing the number of shared unique clonotypes by the size of the smaller repertoire. Repertoire richness was assessed with RTK rarefaction, the Chao1 estimator, and Recon v2.1 estimates of unobserved clonotypes. Generation probabilities were computed with OLGA for all TCRbeta clonotypes obtained by the gDNA method from four donors. Entries here come from immuneACCESS through TCRdb and include only in-frame sequences with V and J called. Some clones fail to appear in such tables; in the studies checked, an unresolved V gene covers under half of the shortfall, and the cause of the remainder is unknown. The V and J calls and clone size come from that table; D and trimming were worked out from the DNA. In all, the sample holds more than 1.2 million clones, and approximately 98.5% of those were seen once. Around 0.38% of the sample is in the top ten clones.

Input material: naive CD4+ T cells sorted from blood. In light of the paper, this sample's cell subset or site label describes: CD45RA+ positively selected. The clonotype comes from a young man in good health. The chain employs TRBV11-3 and TRBJ2-3, with 9 bases matching TRBD1. The CDR3 has the sequence CASKQGAYTDTQYF. The sequenced DNA: TGTGCCAGTAAACAGGGGGCTTACACAGATACGCAGTATTTT.